These 10 T cell receptor beta chains share one sample of origin, sequenced in a study of blood T cell repertoires in COVID-19. Clones were read by immunoSEQ multiplex PCR, and TCRdb kept only the in-frame ones, dropping some. The table records over 80,000 clones, 79% of them present only once. The sample was peripheral blood. All receptors come from a woman older than 75 with active or convalescent COVID-19.

The V and J genes are TRBV7-3 and TRBJ2-7, with D possibly matching TRBD1 (6 bases). V lost 2 bases and J lost 4, with 15 bases in between. Germline V gene sequence: CDR1 SGHTA, CDR2 FQGTGA. The length of the CDR3 is 15 residues. The CDR3 sequence is CASSLGPGHLYEQYF. The CDR3 nucleotides are TGTGCCAGCAGCTTAGGCCCGGGACACCTATACGAGCAGTACTTC.

This chain joins TRBV18 and TRBJ1-2, with TRBD1 as a possible D gene (5 bases). CDR3 length equals 15 residues. The V gene's germline CDR1 is KGHSH and CDR2 LQKENI. Trimming removed 2 bases from V and 1 base from J, with 11 bases in between. The DNA for the CDR3 is TGTGCCAGCTCACCAACCGTCGGGGGTAACTATGGCTACACCTTC. It codes for CASSPTVGGNYGYTF. The full variable domain, with the rest looked up from reference TRBV18 and TRBJ1-2, is NAGVMQNPRHLVRRRGQEARLRCSPMKGHSHVYWYRQLPEEGLKFMVYLQKENIIDESGMPKERFSAEFPKEGPSILRIQQVVRGDSAAYFCASSPTVGGNYGYTFGSGTRLTVV.

There are a few counts of this clone. The rearrangement joins TRBV30 to TRBJ2-1, with a weak D call TRBD1 (6 bases). The V gene lost 0 bases and the J gene lost 13 bases, with 31 bases spanning the gap. In germline, CDR1 is GTSNPN, CDR2 SVGIG (reference sequence). The CDR3 has 18 amino acids. The CDR3 DNA reads TGTGCCTGGAGTGTACACAGGGCTAGCCCTACTCGAGACCCTCCCCAGTTCTTC. It encodes CAWSVHRASPTRDPPQFF.

V usage is TRBV5-6 and J usage is TRBJ2-1, with D perhaps matching TRBD2 (7 bases). CDR1 is SGHDT, CDR2 YYEEEE, per germline. The CDR3 extends over 17 amino acids. The V gene lost 4 bases and the J gene lost 9 bases, with 26 bases spanning the gap. The CDR3 loop is CASSLRGGLSVSGEQFF. CDR3 in DNA: TGTGCCAGCAGCCTTAGGGGGGGCTTAAGCGTTAGCGGTGAGCAGTTCTTC.

The J gene is TRBJ2-7, the V gene TRBV29-1, with D perhaps TRBD2 (6 bases). The CDR3 loop spans 12 amino acids. With 6 bases removed from V and 1 base from J, the gap between germline ends came to 10 bases. Germline V gene lookup returns CDR1 SQVTM and CDR2 ANQGSEA. For the CDR3, the DNA is TGCAGCGTCGCGGGACGGTCCTACGAGCAGTACTTC. Its protein is CSVAGRSYEQYF.

The V and J genes are TRBV5-6 and TRBJ2-5; D is possibly TRBD2 (7 bases). Trimming removed 1 base from V and 5 bases from J, with 12 bases in between. CDR3 size: 14 residues. Per germline, CDR1 SGHDT and CDR2 YYEEEE. The CDR3 region is CASSLRGGWETQYF. The CDR3 nucleotides are TGTGCCAGCAGCTTGAGGGGGGGCTGGGAGACCCAGTACTTC. Based on the CDR3 plus reference TRBV5-6 and TRBJ2-5, the full variable domain is DAGVTQSPTHLIKTRGQQVTLRCSPKSGHDTVSWYQQALGQGPQFIFQYYEEEERQRGNFPDRFSGHQFPNYSSELNVNALLLGDSALYLCASSLRGGWETQYFGPGTRLLVL.

Remarks on this clone: The germline gene is not matched at one end of the junction; a read error may be the cause. V usage is TRBV5-1 and J usage is TRBJ2-7, with D perhaps TRBD1 (5 bases). The length of the CDR3 is 14 residues. Germline loops: CDR1 SGHRS, CDR2 YFSETQ. The CDR3 coding sequence is TGTGCCAGCAGCTCGCCCGACAGTACCTACGAGCAGTACTTC. Amino acids: CASSSPDSTYEQYF.

For the CDR3, the DNA is TGTGCCACCAGCAGTCCCGGGACAGGTCTCTATGGCTACACCTTC. It yields the protein CATSSPGTGLYGYTF. J is TRBJ1-2 and V is TRBV15, with 8 bases identical to TRBD1. The CDR3 covers 15 residues. Per germline, CDR1 LNHNV and CDR2 YYDKDF (reference sequence). Trimming cost V 3 bases and J 4 bases; bases outside gene matches: 7.

This rearrangement joins TRBV9 to TRBJ2-2; TRBD2 aligns across 9 bases. CDR3 length equals 20 residues. Germline CDR1 SGDLS, CDR2 YYNGEE. With 6 bases clipped from V and 5 bases from J, the junction kept 23 bases outside the gene matches. The CDR3 region has the DNA TGTGCCAGCACCCCCCGGGGGGTAGCGGGAGAGTTTTCGTTGACCGGGGAGCTGTTTTTT. Its protein product is CASTPRGVAGEFSLTGELFF.

The chain has TRBV5-1 and TRBJ2-5; possibly TRBD1 for D (7 bases). Trimming left V 5 bases short and J 5 bases short, with 19 bases between. The length of the CDR3 is 15 residues. Germline CDR1 reads SGHRS; CDR2 reads YFSETQ. In DNA, the CDR3 is TGCGCCAGCAGTTCTAGTCTCAGGGGGAGGGAGACCCAGTACTTC. It specifies CASSSSLRGRETQYF.